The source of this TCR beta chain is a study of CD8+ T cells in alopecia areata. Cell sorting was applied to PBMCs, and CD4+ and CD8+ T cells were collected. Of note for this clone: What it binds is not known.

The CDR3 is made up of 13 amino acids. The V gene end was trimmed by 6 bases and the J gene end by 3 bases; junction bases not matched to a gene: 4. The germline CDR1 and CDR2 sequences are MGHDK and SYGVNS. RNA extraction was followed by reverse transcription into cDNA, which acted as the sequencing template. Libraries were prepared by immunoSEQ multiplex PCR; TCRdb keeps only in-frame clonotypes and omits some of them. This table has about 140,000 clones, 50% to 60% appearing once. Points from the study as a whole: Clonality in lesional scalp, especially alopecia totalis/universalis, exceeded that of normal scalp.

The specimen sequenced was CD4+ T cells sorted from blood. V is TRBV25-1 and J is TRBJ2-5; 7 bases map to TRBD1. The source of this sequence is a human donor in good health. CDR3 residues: CASRGDREETQYF. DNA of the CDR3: TGTGCCAGCAGAGGCGACAGGGAAGAGACCCAGTACTTC.